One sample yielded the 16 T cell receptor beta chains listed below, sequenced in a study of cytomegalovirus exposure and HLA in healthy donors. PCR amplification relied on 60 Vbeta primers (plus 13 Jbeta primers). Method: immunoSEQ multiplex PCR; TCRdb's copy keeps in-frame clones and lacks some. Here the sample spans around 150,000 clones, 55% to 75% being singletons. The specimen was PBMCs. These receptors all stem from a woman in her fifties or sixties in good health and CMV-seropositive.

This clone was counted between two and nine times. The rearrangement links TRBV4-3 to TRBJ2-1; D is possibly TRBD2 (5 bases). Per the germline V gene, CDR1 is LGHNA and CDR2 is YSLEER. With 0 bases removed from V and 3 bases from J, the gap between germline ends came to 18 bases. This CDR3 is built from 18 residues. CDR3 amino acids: CASSQDVSGGPNYNEQFF. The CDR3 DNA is TGCGCCAGCAGCCAAGATGTATCGGGCGGGCCCAACTACAATGAGCAGTTCTTC.

The CDR3 protein is CASSQTGGVYEQYF. CDR3 nucleotide sequence: TGTGCCAGCAGTCAAACAGGGGGCGTCTACGAGCAGTACTTC. This rearrangement joins TRBV28 to TRBJ2-7; 9 bases align to TRBD1. The trim removed 5 bases at V and 3 bases at J, leaving 5 bases unmatched. CDR3 length: 14 residues. Germline CDR1 and CDR2: MDHEN and SYDVKM.

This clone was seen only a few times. The chain's CDR3 is CASSLRTGEGYTF. Here the CDR3 DNA reads TGCGCCAGCAGCTTGAGGACAGGGGAAGGCTACACCTTC. J is TRBJ1-2 and V is TRBV5-1, with 9 positions matching TRBD1. The CDR3 extends over 13 amino acids. Trimming cost V 1 base and J 8 bases; bases outside gene matches: 3. CDR1 SGHRS and CDR2 YFSETQ come from the germline V gene.

CDR3 residues: CASTQGGGADEQFF. The CDR3 nucleotides read TGTGCCAGCACCCAGGGAGGGGGGGCTGATGAGCAGTTCTTC. The rearrangement uses TRBV28 and TRBJ2-1; TRBD2 might be the D (7 bases). V lost 7 bases to trimming and J lost 8 bases, with 18 bases between them. Germline loops: CDR1 MDHEN, CDR2 SYDVKM. The CDR3 totals 14 residues.

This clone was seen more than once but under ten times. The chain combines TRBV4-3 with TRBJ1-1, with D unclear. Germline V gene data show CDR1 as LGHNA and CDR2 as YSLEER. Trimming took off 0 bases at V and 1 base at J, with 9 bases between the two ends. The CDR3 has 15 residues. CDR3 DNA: TGCGCCAGCAGCCAAGATGTGGGCCCGAACACTGAAGCTTTCTTT. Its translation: CASSQDVGPNTEAFF.

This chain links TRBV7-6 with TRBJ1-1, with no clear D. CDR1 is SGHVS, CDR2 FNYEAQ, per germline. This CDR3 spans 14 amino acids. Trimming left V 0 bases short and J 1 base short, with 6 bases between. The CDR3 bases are TGTGCCAGCAGCTTAGCGGCAGGGAACACTGAAGCTTTCTTT. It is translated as CASSLAAGNTEAFF.

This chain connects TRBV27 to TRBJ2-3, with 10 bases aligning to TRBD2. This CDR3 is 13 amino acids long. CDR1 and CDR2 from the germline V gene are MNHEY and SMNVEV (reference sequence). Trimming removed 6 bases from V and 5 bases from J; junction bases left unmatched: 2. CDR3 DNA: TGTGCCAGCAGGGTAGCGGGAGGAGATACGCAGTATTTT. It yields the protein CASRVAGGDTQYF.

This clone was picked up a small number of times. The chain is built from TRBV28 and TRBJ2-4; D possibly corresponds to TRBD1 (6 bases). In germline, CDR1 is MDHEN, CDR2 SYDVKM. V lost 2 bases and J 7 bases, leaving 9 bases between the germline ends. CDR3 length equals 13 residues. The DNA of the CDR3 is TGTGCCAGCAGTTTAAGTACAGGGAACATTCAGTACTTC. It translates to CASSLSTGNIQYF.

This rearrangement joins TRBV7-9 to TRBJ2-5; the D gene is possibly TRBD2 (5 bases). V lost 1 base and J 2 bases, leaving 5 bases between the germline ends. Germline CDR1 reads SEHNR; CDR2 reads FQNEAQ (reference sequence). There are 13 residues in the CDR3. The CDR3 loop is CASSLGGQETQYF. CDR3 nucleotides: TGTGCCAGCAGCTTAGGAGGGCAAGAGACCCAGTACTTC.

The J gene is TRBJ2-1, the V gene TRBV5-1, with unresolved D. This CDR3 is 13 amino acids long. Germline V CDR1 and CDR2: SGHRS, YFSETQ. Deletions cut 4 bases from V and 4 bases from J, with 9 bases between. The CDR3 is CASSPQTYNEQFF. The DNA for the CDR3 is TGCGCCAGCAGCCCGCAGACATACAATGAGCAGTTCTTC.

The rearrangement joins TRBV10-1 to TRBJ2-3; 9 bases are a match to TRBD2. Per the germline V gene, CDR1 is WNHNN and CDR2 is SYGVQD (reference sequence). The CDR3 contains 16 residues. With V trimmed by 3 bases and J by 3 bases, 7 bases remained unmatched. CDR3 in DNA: TGCGCCAGCAGTGATGGAAGCGGGAGGTGGACAGATACGCAGTATTTT. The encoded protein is CASSDGSGRWTDTQYF.

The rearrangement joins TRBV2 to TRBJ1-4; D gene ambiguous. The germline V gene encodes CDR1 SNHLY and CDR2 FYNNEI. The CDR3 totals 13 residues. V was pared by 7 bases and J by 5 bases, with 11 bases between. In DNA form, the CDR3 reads TGTGCCAGCAAATGGAGCGACAATGAAAAACTGTTTTTT. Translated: CASKWSDNEKLFF.

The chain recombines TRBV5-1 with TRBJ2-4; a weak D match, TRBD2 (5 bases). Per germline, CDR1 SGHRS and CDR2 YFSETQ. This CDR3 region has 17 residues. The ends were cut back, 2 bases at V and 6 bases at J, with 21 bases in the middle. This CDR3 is CASSLGNSGSGGNIQYF. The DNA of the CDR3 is TGCGCCAGCAGCTTAGGAAATTCGGGATCAGGAGGAAACATTCAGTACTTC. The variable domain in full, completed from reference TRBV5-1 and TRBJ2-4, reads KAGVTQTPRYLIKTRGQQVTLSCSPISGHRSVSWYQQTPGQGLQFLFEYFSETQRNKGNFPGRFSGRQFSNSRSEMNVSTLELGDSALYLCASSLGNSGSGGNIQYFGAGTRLSVL.

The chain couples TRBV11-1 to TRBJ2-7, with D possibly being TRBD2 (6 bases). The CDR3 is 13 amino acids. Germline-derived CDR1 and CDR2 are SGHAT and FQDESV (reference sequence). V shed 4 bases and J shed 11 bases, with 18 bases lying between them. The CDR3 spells CASSYTRDFEKYF. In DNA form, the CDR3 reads TGTGCCAGCAGCTACACCCGGGACTTTGAAAAGTACTTC.

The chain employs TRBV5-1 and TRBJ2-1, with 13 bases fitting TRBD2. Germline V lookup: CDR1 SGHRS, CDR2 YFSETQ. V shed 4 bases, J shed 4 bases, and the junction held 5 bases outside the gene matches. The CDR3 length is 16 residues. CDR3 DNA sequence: TGCGCCAGCAGCCAAGGGACTAGCGGGACTTACAATGAGCAGTTCTTC. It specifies CASSQGTSGTYNEQFF.

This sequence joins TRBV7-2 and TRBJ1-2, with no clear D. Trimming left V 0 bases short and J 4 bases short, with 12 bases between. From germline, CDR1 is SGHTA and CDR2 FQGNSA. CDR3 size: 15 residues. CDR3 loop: CASSLALETSYGYTF. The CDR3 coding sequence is TGTGCCAGCAGCTTAGCGTTAGAAACTTCCTATGGCTACACCTTC.